These 28 T cell receptor beta chains originate from one sample sequenced in a study of PD-L1 blockade in urothelial cancer. This table comes from immunoSEQ multiplex PCR, and its TCRdb copy is limited to in-frame clones, with some not included. The sample has tens of thousands of clones, roughly 84% seen once. Time point given: pretreatment peripheral blood. The sample consisted of PBMCs, taken around atezolizumab (anti-PD-L1) treatment. These receptors were obtained from a woman between 70 and 85 years old with urothelial cancer.

The chain combines TRBV5-5 with TRBJ2-3; perhaps TRBD1 as D (6 bases). There are 15 residues in the CDR3. V lost 3 bases to trimming and J lost 0 bases, with 11 bases between them. In germline, CDR1 is SGHKS, CDR2 YYEKEE (reference sequence). CDR3: CASSYRDSSTDTQYF. The CDR3 nucleotides are TGTGCCAGCAGCTACAGGGATTCTAGCACAGATACGCAGTATTTT.

V and J are TRBV4-2 and TRBJ2-7, with D tentatively TRBD1 (5 bases). The germline V gene encodes CDR1 LGHNA and CDR2 YNFKEQ. The CDR3 has 14 amino acids. Trimming removed 0 bases from V and 4 bases from J, with 10 bases in between. This chain's CDR3 is CASSQDQTAYEQYF. As DNA, the CDR3 is TGTGCCAGCAGCCAAGATCAGACAGCTTACGAGCAGTACTTC.

V usage is TRBV29-1 and J usage is TRBJ2-5, with 8 bases matching TRBD2. In germline, CDR1 is SQVTM, CDR2 ANQGSEA. V lost 4 bases and J lost 4; bases outside the gene matches: 11. There are 15 residues in the CDR3. The CDR3 bases are TGCAGCGTTGGCGGGGGTGCGGGGGGAGGAGAGACCCAGTACTTC. Its translation is CSVGGGAGGGETQYF. Filled out from reference TRBV29-1 and TRBJ2-5, the complete variable domain reads SAVISQKPSRDICQRGTSLTIQCQVDSQVTMMFWYRQQPGQSLTLIATANQGSEATYESGFVIDKFPISRPNLTFSTLTVSNMSPEDSSIYLCSVGGGAGGGETQYFGPGTRLLVL.

This chain connects TRBV7-8 to TRBJ1-2, with D tentatively TRBD1 (5 bases). Germline lookup yields CDR1 SGHVS and CDR2 FQNEAQ. The CDR3 covers 15 residues. V gave up 5 bases and J gave up 7 bases, with 20 bases separating them. Written as DNA, the CDR3 is TGTGCCAGCAGCGACGGGTGGGGCCAAACTACTGGCTACACCTTC. Amino acid sequence: CASSDGWGQTTGYTF.

The rearrangement links TRBV18 to TRBJ1-3, with D possibly TRBD1 on 6 matching bases. The CDR3 loop spans 15 amino acids. V was shortened by 2 bases and J by 0 bases, with 8 bases between the two germline ends. Germline CDR1 and CDR2: KGHSH and LQKENI. CDR3 sequence (DNA): TGTGCCAGCTCACCAGGGACACACTCTGGAAACACCATATATTTT. It is translated as CASSPGTHSGNTIYF.

The J gene is TRBJ2-7, the V gene TRBV5-5; possibly TRBD1 for D (6 bases). The CDR3 covers 16 residues. V lost 3 bases, J lost 2 bases, and 18 bases lay in between. Per the germline V gene, CDR1 is SGHKS and CDR2 is YYEKEE (reference sequence). CDR3 nucleotides: TGTGCCAGCAGCTCCCGAGCCGGACAGTTACCCTACGAGCAGTACTTC. Translating it yields CASSSRAGQLPYEQYF.

The chain combines TRBV7-9 with TRBJ2-5; TRBD2 agrees at 7 bases. The J segment lost 5 bases and the V segment lost 5 bases, leaving 5 bases of the junction unmatched. Looked up from germline, CDR1 is SEHNR and CDR2 is FQNEAQ (reference sequence). The CDR3 covers 13 residues. The CDR3 protein is CASSPLGGETQYF. CDR3 in DNA: TGTGCCAGCAGCCCCTTGGGAGGGGAGACCCAGTACTTC. Full variable domain (outside the CDR3, taken from reference TRBV7-9 and TRBJ2-5): DTGVSQNPRHKITKRGQNVTFRCDPISEHNRLYWYRQTLGQGPEFLTYFQNEAQLEKSRLLSDRFSAERPKGSFSTLEIQRTEQGDSAMYLCASSPLGGETQYFGPGTRLLVL.

The chain joins TRBV5-1 to TRBJ1-3; TRBD1 matches at 8 bases. V was pared by 0 bases and J by 8 bases, with 13 bases of the junction left unmatched. Germline V gene lookup returns CDR1 SGHRS and CDR2 YFSETQ. There are 17 residues in the CDR3. CDR3 amino acids: CASSLGDPGGAGDTIYF. The CDR3 nucleotides are TGCGCCAGCAGCTTGGGGGATCCAGGGGGCGCGGGCGACACCATATATTTT.

V and J are TRBV2 and TRBJ2-7, with 7 bases aligning to TRBD2. The CDR3 spans 15 residues. Per germline, CDR1 SNHLY and CDR2 FYNNEI. V was pared by 5 bases and J by 9 bases, with 16 bases of the junction left unmatched. In nucleotides, the CDR3 is TGTGCCAGCAGTACCCCCGGGACTACACTTCGAGGGCAGTACTTC. As protein: CASSTPGTTLRGQYF.

The chain links TRBV5-1 to TRBJ2-1; 7 bases match TRBD2. The CDR3 loop spans 14 amino acids. V lost 6 bases and J lost 2; bases outside the gene matches: 5. CDR1 SGHRS and CDR2 YFSETQ come from the germline V gene. The CDR3 loop reads CASKGAGTYNEQFF. CDR3 sequence (DNA): TGCGCCAGCAAAGGAGCGGGAACCTACAATGAGCAGTTCTTC.

The CDR3, as DNA: TGTGCCTTGACAGGGGAGAGTGGCTACACCTTC. Translation: CALTGESGYTF. This sequence joins TRBV30 and TRBJ1-2, with TRBD1 matching over 8 bases. The CDR3 length is 11 residues. Losses at the gene ends were 7 bases for V and 7 bases for J; bases not matched to a gene: 5. Germline CDR1 GTSNPN, CDR2 SVGIG (reference sequence).

The rearrangement uses TRBV18 and TRBJ2-1; 13 bases align to TRBD2. The CDR3 totals 16 residues. Germline CDR1 and CDR2: KGHSH and LQKENI. J lost 9 bases, V lost 0 bases, and 5 bases had no gene match. CDR3 DNA: TGTGCCAGCTCACCACCTACTAGCGGGGGGGCAGGTGAGCAGTTCTTC. Encoded protein: CASSPPTSGGAGEQFF.

The chain carries TRBV15 and TRBJ2-1; 7 positions match TRBD1. The CDR3 consists of 15 residues. Looked up from germline, CDR1 is LNHNV and CDR2 is YYDKDF (reference sequence). The trim removed 0 bases at V and 8 bases at J, leaving 7 bases unmatched. The CDR3 reads CATSREGGHGDEQFF. In DNA, the CDR3 is TGTGCCACCAGCAGAGAAGGGGGCCACGGTGATGAGCAGTTCTTC.

The chain has TRBV7-8 and TRBJ1-1; D is possibly TRBD1 (5 bases). CDR3 length equals 15 residues. Germline CDR1 reads SGHVS; CDR2 reads FQNEAQ. The V gene lost 5 bases and the J gene lost 1 base, with 14 bases spanning the gap. The CDR3 DNA reads as TGTGCCAGCAGCCCCCGAGGGAGGGGGAACACTGAAGCTTTCTTT. It is translated as CASSPRGRGNTEAFF. The entire variable domain, with the rest obtained from reference TRBV7-8 and TRBJ1-1, is as follows: GAGVSQSPRYKVAKRGQDVALRCDPISGHVSLFWYQQALGQGPEFLTYFQNEAQLDKSGLPSDRFFAERPEGSVSTLKIQRTQQEDSAVYLCASSPRGRGNTEAFFGQGTRLTVV.

The J gene is TRBJ1-1, the V gene TRBV19; the match to TRBD1 covers 9 bases. The CDR3 is made up of 13 amino acids. CDR1 is LNHDA and CDR2 is SQIVND in the germline V gene (reference sequence). V dropped 4 bases and J dropped 6; count of bases not matched to a gene: 3. The CDR3 loop is CASSTRQGAEAFF. The CDR3 nucleotides read TGTGCCAGTAGTACAAGACAGGGGGCTGAAGCTTTCTTT.

This sequence joins TRBV28 and TRBJ1-2, with a weak D call TRBD1 (6 bases). Per the germline V gene, CDR1 is MDHEN and CDR2 is SYDVKM. The CDR3 runs to 16 residues. The V and J ends lost 2 bases and 4 bases respectively, with 17 bases between them. CDR3 region: CASSLPRGGRVYGYTF. For the CDR3, the DNA is TGTGCCAGCAGTTTACCTAGGGGGGGGCGAGTCTATGGCTACACCTTC.

This clone was recorded once. The chain carries TRBV11-2 and TRBJ1-1; D possibly corresponds to TRBD1 (5 bases). Trimming removed 6 bases at V and 5 bases at J, with 16 bases between. CDR1 is SGHAT and CDR2 is FQNNGV in the germline V gene. CDR3 size: 14 residues. The CDR3 reads CASRFGHPMTEAFF. CDR3 in DNA: TGTGCCAGCAGGTTTGGACACCCGATGACTGAAGCTTTCTTT.

This chain uses TRBV11-2 with TRBJ1-1; 8 bases map to TRBD1. In germline, CDR1 is SGHAT, CDR2 FQNNGV. The CDR3 totals 13 residues. Trimming at V came to 6 bases and at J to 2 bases, leaving 2 bases not matched to a gene. CDR3 loop: CASRQGANTEAFF. In DNA form, the CDR3 reads TGTGCCAGCAGGCAGGGGGCAAACACTGAAGCTTTCTTT.

The chain uses TRBV19 and TRBJ1-2; D is unclear. CDR1 and CDR2 from the germline V gene are LNHDA and SQIVND (reference sequence). This CDR3 region has 12 residues. Trimming pared 7 bases from V and 4 bases from J, leaving 10 bases between. Here the CDR3 reads CASMPGGYGYTF. CDR3 bases: TGTGCCAGTATGCCCGGAGGCTATGGCTACACCTTC.

The genes are TRBV9 and TRBJ2-3; D possibly corresponds to TRBD2 (10 bases). Germline assignment: CDR1 SGDLS and CDR2 YYNGEE. Trimming removed 4 bases at V and 6 bases at J, with 36 bases between. This CDR3 has 21 amino acids. CDR3 DNA sequence: TGTGCCAGCAGCTCAAGCACCGGGACAGGGCGTCTAGCGGGAGTGGCGGATACGCAGTATTTT. Its protein product is CASSSSTGTGRLAGVADTQYF.

This chain joins TRBV5-1 and TRBJ1-5; D ambiguous. Germline CDR1 reads SGHRS; CDR2 reads YFSETQ. The V end was cut by 0 bases, the J end by 6 bases, with 13 bases between. CDR3 length: 15 residues. In DNA form, the CDR3 reads TGCGCCAGCAGCTTGGGTCCCGAGGAGGCTCAGCCCCAGCATTTT. As protein: CASSLGPEEAQPQHF.

J is TRBJ2-6 and V is TRBV19; TRBD1 matches 7 bases. V lost 7 bases, J lost 1 base, and 13 bases stayed unmatched. CDR3 length: 18 residues. CDR1 is LNHDA, CDR2 SQIVND, per germline (reference sequence). The CDR3 nucleotides read TGTGCCAGTACTTTCTCGGGACAGTCAGCTTCTGGGGCCAACGTCCTGACTTTC. The encoded protein is CASTFSGQSASGANVLTF.

V usage is TRBV4-3 and J usage is TRBJ2-3; 7 nucleotides agree with TRBD1. J lost 2 bases, V lost 0 bases, and 8 bases had no gene match. The germline CDR1 and CDR2 sequences are LGHNA and YSLEER. The CDR3 contains 17 residues. CDR3 DNA sequence: TGCGCCAGCAGCCAAGACTGGGACAGCTATGACACAGATACGCAGTATTTT. Amino acid sequence: CASSQDWDSYDTDTQYF.

This clone appeared once. This chain links TRBV19 with TRBJ1-2, with 7 bases fitting TRBD1. The germline gives CDR1 LNHDA, CDR2 SQIVND (reference sequence). The CDR3 has 14 residues. V lost 6 bases to trimming and J lost 2 bases; unmatched junction nucleotides: 6. The CDR3 DNA sequence: TGTGCCAGTAGGACAGGGCTCTCCAACTATGGCTACACCTTC. Protein sequence: CASRTGLSNYGYTF.

This rearrangement joins TRBV28 to TRBJ1-2; D is undetermined. Germline assignment: CDR1 MDHEN and CDR2 SYDVKM. The CDR3 has 13 residues. Trimming removed 5 bases from V and 8 bases from J, with 15 bases in between. The CDR3 reads CASSLMSGLGYTF. The CDR3 DNA follows: TGTGCCAGCAGTCTCATGTCGGGTCTCGGCTACACCTTC.

In its sample, this clone was seen once. The J gene is TRBJ2-1, the V gene TRBV5-1, with TRBD2 matching 7 bases. CDR1 is SGHRS and CDR2 is YFSETQ in the germline V gene. V lost 2 bases and J lost 7; bases outside the gene matches: 6. The CDR3 is 14 amino acids. CDR3 residues: CASSFGTIRNEQFF. Written as DNA, the CDR3 is TGCGCCAGCAGCTTTGGGACTATAAGAAATGAGCAGTTCTTC.

The rearrangement links TRBV29-1 to TRBJ2-7; 11 bases match TRBD2. The CDR3 loop spans 14 amino acids. From germline, CDR1 is SQVTM and CDR2 ANQGSEA. V lost 6 bases, J lost 2 bases, and 6 bases stayed unmatched. As DNA, the CDR3 is TGCAGCGTGATTACTAGCGGGGGAACCTACGAGCAGTACTTC. Encoded protein: CSVITSGGTYEQYF.

The chain has TRBV10-2 and TRBJ2-3, with 12 nucleotides matching TRBD1. The CDR3 consists of 17 residues. The germline CDR1 and CDR2 sequences are WSHSY and SAAADI. V lost 5 bases and J lost 6; bases outside the gene matches: 12. CDR3 loop: CASSYSLGQGAGDTQYF. The CDR3 DNA reads as TGCGCCAGCAGTTATTCTCTGGGACAGGGGGCAGGCGATACGCAGTATTTT.